This T cell receptor beta chain was captured in a study of shared clonotypes between healthy human individuals. Study outcomes and limitations: Read depth was anticipated to influence clonotype sharing among donors.

To note about this clone: Its target is unknown.

Trimming removed 6 bases from V and 4 bases from J, with 16 bases in between. This CDR3 is built from 15 residues. Germline assignment: CDR1 MNHNY and CDR2 SVGAGI (reference sequence). Clones were sequenced by immunoSEQ multiplex PCR, and TCRdb holds only the in-frame ones, with some missing. The sample has approximately 2,300,000 clones; under 95% are singletons. This receptor was taken from a man younger than 35 in good health. Some clones in this sample may be carry-over from other donors' samples. The genes are TRBV6-6 and TRBJ2-1; the D gene is possibly TRBD2 (6 bases). Sequenced material: naive CD4+ T cells from PBMCs. Documented subset: CD45RA+ positively selected. DNA for the CDR3: TGTGCCAGCAGAACCTTTAGCGGAGGTTACAATGAGCAGTTCTTC. Translated: CASRTFSGGYNEQFF.